This TCR beta chain was documented in a study of blood T cell repertoires in COVID-19. Assay used: immunoSEQ multiplex PCR; TCRdb lists only in-frame clones, some missing. In the table there are fewer than 250,000 clones, roughly nine tenths of which are singletons. This clonotype originated in a woman in her sixties who had recovered from COVID-19. The specimen was peripheral blood.

The CDR3 DNA is TGTGCCAGCAGCGCGACAGGGCCTCGACAGCCCCAGCATTTT. This encodes CASSATGPRQPQHF. The V and J genes are TRBV5-8 and TRBJ1-5; 7 bases agree with TRBD1. Germline V gives CDR1 SGHTS, CDR2 YDEGEE. The V segment lost 4 bases and the J segment 7 bases; nucleotides outside the gene matches: 8. The CDR3 has 14 amino acids.